The rows below give T cell receptor beta chains drawn from one sample of a study of OX40 agonist ivuxolimab in advanced cancers. TCRdb's copy holds only in-frame clones and misses some; the assay was immunoSEQ multiplex PCR. The table lists 50,000 or so clones, 80% to 90% of them singletons. The sequencing here drew on CD4+ or CD8+ T cells sorted from blood, taken in a trial of the OX40 agonist ivuxolimab. Every receptor here comes from an adult with an advanced solid tumor such as melanoma, head and neck, liver or kidney cancer. The CDR3 runs from the conserved cysteine through the conserved F or W. D genes are given only for firm matches. Size tells how often a clone was seen (once, few, many) or the class of an expanded clone, and some rows leave it out.

>TRBV5-1|NA|NA|TRBJ2-5
CASSGGGGGRETQYF
TGCGCCAGCAGCGGGGGCGGAGGGGGTCGAGAGACCCAGTACTTC
>TRBV5-1|NA|TRBD2|TRBJ2-7
CASSLGLAGTYEQYF
TGCGCCAGCAGCTTGGGACTAGCGGGTACGTACGAGCAGTACTTC
>TRBV5-5|NA|NA|TRBJ1-1
CASSLGPLNTEAFF
TGTGCCAGCAGCTTGGGACCGTTGAACACTGAAGCTTTCTTT
>TRBV5-4|once|TRBD1|TRBJ1-2
CASTLTMLGVTGGYGYTF
TGTGCCAGCACCCTGACCATGCTTGGGGTTACAGGGGGGTACGGCTACACCTTC
>TRBV13|NA|TRBD2|TRBJ2-5
CASSSGGAGETQYF
TGTGCCAGCAGCTCCGGGGGGGCGGGAGAGACCCAGTACTTC
>TRBV19|NA|NA|TRBJ2-5
CASLPGQGRWETQYF
TGTGCCAGCCTCCCAGGGCAGGGCAGGTGGGAGACCCAGTACTTC
>TRBV6-6|NA|TRBD1|TRBJ1-3
CASSGTAGNTIYF
TGTGCCAGCAGCGGGACAGCTGGAAACACCATATATTTT
>TRBV6-1|NA|NA|TRBJ2-5
CASREPGETQYF
TGTGCCAGCAGGGAACCCGGAGAGACCCAGTACTTC
>TRBV30|NA|NA|TRBJ1-1
CAWSVSRGANTEAFF
TGTGCCTGGAGTGTGAGCAGGGGTGCCAACACTGAAGCTTTCTTT
>TRBV7-9|few|TRBD1|TRBJ1-2
CASTPDRENYGYTF
TGTGCCAGCACCCCCGACAGGGAGAACTATGGCTACACCTTC
>TRBV7-8|NA|TRBD1|TRBJ2-7
CASSLDRTEQYF
TGTGCCAGCAGCTTGGACAGGACCGAGCAGTACTTC
>TRBV7-3|NA|TRBD2|TRBJ2-7
CASSLLAGGEQYF
TGTGCCAGCAGTTTACTAGCGGGGGGCGAGCAGTACTTC
>TRBV10-3|few|TRBD1|TRBJ1-5
CAISESFTGGLEPQHF
TGTGCCATCAGTGAGTCGTTTACAGGGGGCTTGGAGCCCCAGCATTTT
>TRBV5-4|NA|TRBD1|TRBJ1-5
CASSQDRGGNQPQHF
TGTGCCAGCAGCCAGGACAGGGGGGGCAATCAGCCCCAGCATTTT